This paragraph reports one T cell receptor beta chain. Antigen unknown. Trimming stripped 0 bases from V and 1 base from J, with 23 bases between. CDR1 DFQATT and CDR2 SNEGSKA come from the germline V gene (reference sequence). CDR3 length: 19 residues. This sample is drawn from a study of CD8+CD57+ T cells in acquired aplastic anemia. Individuals selected for sequencing had exhibited CD8+CD57+ cell expansion on flow cytometry. CD8+CD57+ effector memory cells from a sixth of the 12 patients were also sequenced. Severe acquired aplastic anemia was the diagnosis recorded for all patients. Researchers used genomic DNA as the template to profile TCR beta VDJ and CDR3. TCRdb re-called the reads through MiXCR, storing one row per CDR3 protein. The repertoire holds around 19,000 distinct CDR3 sequences, 40% seen once, with about 90% in the top ten. Overall study findings and caveats: Statistical testing detected no significant gap in CD8+ Simpson's diversity between patients and controls. Common to patients and controls were 25 to 30 CD8+ CDR3 sequences. Measurement in patients showed lower diversity in CD8+CD57+ cells than in total CD4+ and CD8+ pools.

Material: CD8+CD57+ T cells sorted from PBMCs. This sample's subset: bead-enriched CD8+CD57+ effector memory T cells from SAA patients. This TCR came from a human donor with aplastic anemia. The chain recombines TRBV20-1 with TRBJ2-3; D possibly corresponds to TRBD2 (5 bases). The CDR3 protein is CSARDPPVSVVRGTDTQYF. The CDR3 coding sequence is TGCAGTGCTAGAGATCCCCCCGTTAGCGTTGTGCGGGGCACAGATACGCAGTATTTT.